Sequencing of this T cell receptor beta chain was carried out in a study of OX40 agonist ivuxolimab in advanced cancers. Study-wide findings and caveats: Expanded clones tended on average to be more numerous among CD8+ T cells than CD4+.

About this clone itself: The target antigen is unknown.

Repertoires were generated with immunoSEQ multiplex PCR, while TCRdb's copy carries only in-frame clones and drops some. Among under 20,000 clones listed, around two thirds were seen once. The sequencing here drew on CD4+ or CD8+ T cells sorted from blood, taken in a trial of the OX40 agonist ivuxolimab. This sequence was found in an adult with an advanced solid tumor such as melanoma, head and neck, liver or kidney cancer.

In DNA, the CDR3 is TGCGCCAGCAGCCAAGATCCCAGAAACTACGAGCAGTACTTC. It codes for CASSQDPRNYEQYF. V is TRBV4-3 and J is TRBJ2-7; D is ambiguous. Deletions cut 0 bases from V and 3 bases from J, with 9 bases between. The CDR3 is made up of 14 amino acids. The germline V gene encodes CDR1 LGHNA and CDR2 YSLEER.